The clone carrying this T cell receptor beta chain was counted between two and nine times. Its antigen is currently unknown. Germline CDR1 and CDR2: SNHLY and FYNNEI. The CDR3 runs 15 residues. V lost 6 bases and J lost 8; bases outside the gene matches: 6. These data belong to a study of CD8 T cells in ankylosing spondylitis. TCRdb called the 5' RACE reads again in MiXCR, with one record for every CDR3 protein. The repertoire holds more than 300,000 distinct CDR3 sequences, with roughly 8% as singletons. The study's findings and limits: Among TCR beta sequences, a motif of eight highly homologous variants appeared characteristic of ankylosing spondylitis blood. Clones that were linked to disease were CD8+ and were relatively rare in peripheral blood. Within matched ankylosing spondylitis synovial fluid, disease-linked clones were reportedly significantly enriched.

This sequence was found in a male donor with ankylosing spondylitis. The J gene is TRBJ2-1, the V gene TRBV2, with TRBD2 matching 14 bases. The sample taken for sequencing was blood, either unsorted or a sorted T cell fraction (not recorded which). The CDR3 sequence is CASRGGLAGAHEQFF. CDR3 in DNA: TGTGCCAGCAGGGGGGGACTAGCGGGGGCCCATGAGCAGTTCTTC. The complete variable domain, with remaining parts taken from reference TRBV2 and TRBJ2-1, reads EPEVTQTPSHQVTQMGQEVILRCVPISNHLYFYWYRQILGQKVEFLVSFYNNEISEKSEIFDDQFSVERPDGSNFTLKIRSTKLEDSAMYFCASRGGLAGAHEQFFGPGTRLTVL.